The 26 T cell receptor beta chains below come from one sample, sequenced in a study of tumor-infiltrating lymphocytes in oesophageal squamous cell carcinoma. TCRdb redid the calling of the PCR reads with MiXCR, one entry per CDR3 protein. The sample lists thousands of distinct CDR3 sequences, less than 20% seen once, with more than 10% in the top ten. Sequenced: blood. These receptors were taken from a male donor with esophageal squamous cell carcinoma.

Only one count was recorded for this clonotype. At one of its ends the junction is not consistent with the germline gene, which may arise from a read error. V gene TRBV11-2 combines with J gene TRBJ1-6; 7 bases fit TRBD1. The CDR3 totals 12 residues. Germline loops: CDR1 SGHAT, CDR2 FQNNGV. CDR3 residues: CASSLGDRIRYF. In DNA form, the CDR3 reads TGTGCCAGCAGCTTAGGGGACAGAATCCGGTACTTT.

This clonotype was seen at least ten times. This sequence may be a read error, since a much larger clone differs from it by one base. For the CDR3, the DNA is TGTGCCAGCAGGATAACATCGGGGGGTGATGAGCAGTACTTC. This gives the protein CASRITSGGDEQYF. This chain joins TRBV12-3 or TRBV12-4 and TRBJ2-7; 7 nucleotides match TRBD2. The trim removed 6 bases at V and 7 bases at J, leaving 12 bases unmatched. The CDR3 sequence is 14 residues long.

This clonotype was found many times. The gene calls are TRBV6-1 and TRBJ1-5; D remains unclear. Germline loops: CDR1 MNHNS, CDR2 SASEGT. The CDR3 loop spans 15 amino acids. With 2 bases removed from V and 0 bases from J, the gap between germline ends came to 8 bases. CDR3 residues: CASSEFGNSNQPQHF. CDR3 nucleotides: TGTGCCAGCAGTGAATTCGGCAATAGCAATCAGCCCCAGCATTTT.

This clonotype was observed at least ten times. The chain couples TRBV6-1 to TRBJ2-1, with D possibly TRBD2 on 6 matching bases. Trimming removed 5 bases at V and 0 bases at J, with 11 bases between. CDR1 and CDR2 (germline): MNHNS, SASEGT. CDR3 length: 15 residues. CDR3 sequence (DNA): TGTGCCAGCAGTCAGAGCGGGTCCTCCTACAATGAGCAGTTCTTC. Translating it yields CASSQSGSSYNEQFF.

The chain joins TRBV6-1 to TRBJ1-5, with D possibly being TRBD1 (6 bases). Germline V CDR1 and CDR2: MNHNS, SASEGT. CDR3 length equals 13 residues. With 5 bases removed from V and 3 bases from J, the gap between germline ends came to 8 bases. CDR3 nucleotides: TGTGCCAGCAGTCGGACAGACAATCAGCCCCAGCATTTT. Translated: CASSRTDNQPQHF.

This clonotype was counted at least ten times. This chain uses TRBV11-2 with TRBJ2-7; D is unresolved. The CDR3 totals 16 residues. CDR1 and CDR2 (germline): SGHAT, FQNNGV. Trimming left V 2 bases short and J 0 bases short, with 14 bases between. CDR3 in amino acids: CASSLNNGGSSYEQYF. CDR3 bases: TGTGCCAGCAGCTTAAACAATGGCGGATCCTCCTACGAGCAGTACTTC.

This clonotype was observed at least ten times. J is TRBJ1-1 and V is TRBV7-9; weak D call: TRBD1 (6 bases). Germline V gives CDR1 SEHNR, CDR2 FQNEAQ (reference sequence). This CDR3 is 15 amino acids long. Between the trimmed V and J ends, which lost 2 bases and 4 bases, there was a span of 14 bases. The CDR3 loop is CASSLSGAVGTEAFF. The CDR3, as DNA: TGTGCCAGCAGCTTATCGGGGGCCGTGGGCACTGAAGCTTTCTTT.

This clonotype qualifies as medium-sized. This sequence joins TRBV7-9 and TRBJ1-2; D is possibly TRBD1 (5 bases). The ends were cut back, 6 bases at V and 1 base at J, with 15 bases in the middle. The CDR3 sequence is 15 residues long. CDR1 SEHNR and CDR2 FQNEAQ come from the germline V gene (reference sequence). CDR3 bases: TGTGCCAGCAGGTCAGGGTCGGGCTTTAACTATGGCTACACCTTC. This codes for CASRSGSGFNYGYTF.

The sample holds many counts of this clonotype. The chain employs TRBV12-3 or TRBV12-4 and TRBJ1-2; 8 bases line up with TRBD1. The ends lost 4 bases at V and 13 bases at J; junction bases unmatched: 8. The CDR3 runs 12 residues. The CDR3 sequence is CASSSGTGVFTF. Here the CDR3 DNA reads TGTGCCAGCAGTTCCGGGACAGGAGTTTTCACCTTC.

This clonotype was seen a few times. CDR3 in amino acids: CASSLAGTNTEAFF. CDR3 nucleotide sequence: TGTGCCAGCAGCTTGGCAGGGACGAACACTGAAGCTTTCTTT. The chain combines TRBV5-4 with TRBJ1-1; D possibly corresponds to TRBD1 (5 bases). V was shortened by 0 bases and J by 1 base, with 7 bases between the two germline ends. This CDR3 has 14 amino acids. Germline assignment: CDR1 SGHNT and CDR2 YYREEE (reference sequence).

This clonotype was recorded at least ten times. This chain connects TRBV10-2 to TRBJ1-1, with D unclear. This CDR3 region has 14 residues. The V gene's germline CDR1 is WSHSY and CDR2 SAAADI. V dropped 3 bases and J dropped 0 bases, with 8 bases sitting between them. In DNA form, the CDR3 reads TGCGCCAGCAGTGAAAAACTGCTGAACACTGAAGCTTTCTTT. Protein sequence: CASSEKLLNTEAFF.

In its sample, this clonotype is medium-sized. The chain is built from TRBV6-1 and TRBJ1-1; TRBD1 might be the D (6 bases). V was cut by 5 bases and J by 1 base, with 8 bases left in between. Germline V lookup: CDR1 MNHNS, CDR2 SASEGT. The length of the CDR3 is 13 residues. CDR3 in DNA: TGTGCCAGCAGTCCCAGGGGGAACACTGAAGCTTTCTTT. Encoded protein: CASSPRGNTEAFF.

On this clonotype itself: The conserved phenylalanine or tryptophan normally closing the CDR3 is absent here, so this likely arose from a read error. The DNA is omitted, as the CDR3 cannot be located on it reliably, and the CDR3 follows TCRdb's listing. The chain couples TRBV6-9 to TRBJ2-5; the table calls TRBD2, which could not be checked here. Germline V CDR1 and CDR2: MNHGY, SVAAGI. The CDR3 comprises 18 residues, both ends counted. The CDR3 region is CASSYHSATGGYGYTFGS.

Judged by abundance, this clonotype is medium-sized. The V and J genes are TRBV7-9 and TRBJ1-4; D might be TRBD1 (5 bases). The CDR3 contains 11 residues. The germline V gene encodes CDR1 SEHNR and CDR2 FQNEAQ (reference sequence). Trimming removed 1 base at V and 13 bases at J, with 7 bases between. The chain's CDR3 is CASSLGQGLFF. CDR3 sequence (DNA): TGTGCCAGCAGCTTAGGGCAGGGACTGTTTTTT.

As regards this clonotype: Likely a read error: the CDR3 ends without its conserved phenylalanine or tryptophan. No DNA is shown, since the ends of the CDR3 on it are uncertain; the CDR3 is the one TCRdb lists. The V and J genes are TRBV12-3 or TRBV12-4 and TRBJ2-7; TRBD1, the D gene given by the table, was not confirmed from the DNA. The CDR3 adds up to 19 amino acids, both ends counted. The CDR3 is CARSSRRQTISTYGYTFGS.

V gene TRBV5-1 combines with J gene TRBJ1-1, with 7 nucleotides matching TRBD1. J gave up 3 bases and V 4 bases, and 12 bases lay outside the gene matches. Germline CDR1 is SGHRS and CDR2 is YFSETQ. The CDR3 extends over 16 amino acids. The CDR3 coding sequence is TGCGCCAGCAGCCCCCGGGACAGCGAAGGGGACACTGAAGCTTTCTTT. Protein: CASSPRDSEGDTEAFF.

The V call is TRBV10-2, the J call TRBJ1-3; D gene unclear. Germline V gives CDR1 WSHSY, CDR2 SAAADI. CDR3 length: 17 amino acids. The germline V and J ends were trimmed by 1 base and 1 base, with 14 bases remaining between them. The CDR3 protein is CASSEWLGLSSGNTIYF. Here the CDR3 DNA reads TGCGCCAGCAGTGAGTGGTTAGGGCTGTCTTCTGGAAACACCATATATTTT.

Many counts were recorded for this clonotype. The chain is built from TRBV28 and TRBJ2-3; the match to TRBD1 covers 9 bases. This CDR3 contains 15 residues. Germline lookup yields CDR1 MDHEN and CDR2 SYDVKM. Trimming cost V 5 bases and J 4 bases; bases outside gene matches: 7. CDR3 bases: TGTGCCAGCAGTGTCGGGACAGGGTTGTCAGATACGCAGTATTTT. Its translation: CASSVGTGLSDTQYF.

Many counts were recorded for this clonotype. CDR3 nucleotides: TGTGCCAGCAGCGTAGACAGAGCACGTACTGAAGCTTTCTTT. Amino acids: CASSVDRARTEAFF. This rearrangement joins TRBV5-5 to TRBJ1-1; tentatively, D is TRBD1 (5 bases). V was cut by 4 bases and J by 5 bases, with 15 bases left in between. From germline, CDR1 is SGHKS and CDR2 YYEKEE (reference sequence). This CDR3 contains 14 residues.

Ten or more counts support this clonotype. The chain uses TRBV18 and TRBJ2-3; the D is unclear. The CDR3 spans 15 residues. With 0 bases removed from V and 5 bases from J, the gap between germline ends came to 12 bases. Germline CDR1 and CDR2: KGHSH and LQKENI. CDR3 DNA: TGTGCCAGCTCACCACCGAGCGCCCCTGGAGATACGCAGTATTTT. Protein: CASSPPSAPGDTQYF.

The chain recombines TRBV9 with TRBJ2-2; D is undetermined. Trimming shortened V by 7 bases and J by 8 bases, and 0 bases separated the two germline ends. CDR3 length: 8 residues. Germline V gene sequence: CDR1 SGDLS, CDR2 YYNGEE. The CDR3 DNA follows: TGTGCCAGCGGGGAGCTGTTTTTT. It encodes CASGELFF.

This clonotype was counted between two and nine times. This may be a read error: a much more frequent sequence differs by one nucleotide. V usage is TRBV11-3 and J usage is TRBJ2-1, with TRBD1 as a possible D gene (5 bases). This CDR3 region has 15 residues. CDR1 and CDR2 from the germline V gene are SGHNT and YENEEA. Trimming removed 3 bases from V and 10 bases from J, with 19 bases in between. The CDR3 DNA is TGTGCCAGCAGCTTTCTCCCTGACAGCCTCTACGAGCAGTTCTTC. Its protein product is CASSFLPDSLYEQFF.

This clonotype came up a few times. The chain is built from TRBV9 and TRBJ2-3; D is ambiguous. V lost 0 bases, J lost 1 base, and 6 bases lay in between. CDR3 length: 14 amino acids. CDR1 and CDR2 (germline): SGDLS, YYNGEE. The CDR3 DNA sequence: TGTGCCAGCAGCGTAGTTGGGGGCACAGATACGCAGTATTTT. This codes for CASSVVGGTDTQYF.

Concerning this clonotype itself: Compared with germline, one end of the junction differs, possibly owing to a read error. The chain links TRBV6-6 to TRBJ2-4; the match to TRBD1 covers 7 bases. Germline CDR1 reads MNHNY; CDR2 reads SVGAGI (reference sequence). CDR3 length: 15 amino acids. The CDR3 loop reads CASSRDRDRYSPLHF. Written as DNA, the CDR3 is TGTGCCAGCAGTCGCGACAGGGACCGATATTCACCCCTCCACTTC.

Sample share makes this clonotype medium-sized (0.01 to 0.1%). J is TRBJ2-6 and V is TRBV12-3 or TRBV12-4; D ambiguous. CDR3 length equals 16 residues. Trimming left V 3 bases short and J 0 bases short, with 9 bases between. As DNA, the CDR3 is TGTGCCAGCAGTTTCTCCGAAGTCTCTGGGGCCAACGTCCTGACTTTC. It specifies CASSFSEVSGANVLTF.

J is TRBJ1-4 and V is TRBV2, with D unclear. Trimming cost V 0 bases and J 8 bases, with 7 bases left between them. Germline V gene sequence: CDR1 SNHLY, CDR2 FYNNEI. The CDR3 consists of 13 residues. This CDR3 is CASSEAGWEKLFF. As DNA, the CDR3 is TGTGCCAGCAGTGAAGCGGGTTGGGAAAAACTGTTTTTT.